This TCR beta chain stems from a study of blood T cells in healthy people across ages. Findings and limits, study-wide: As age increased, TCR beta diversity per million T cells fell in a roughly linear fashion. Compared with aged donors, long-lived donors showed fewer expanded clones, suggesting selection.

As to this clonotype: Its antigen remains unknown.

Each donor's blood draw was 7.5 to 10 milliliters of peripheral blood. Together with a sample-barcoded 5' primer, a J-beta primer mix was included in a second PCR lasting about 7 to 11 cycles. TCRdb passed the 5' RACE reads through MiXCR, listing each CDR3 protein once. The sample includes 600,000 or so distinct CDR3 sequences, approximately 30% of them seen just once. The length of the CDR3 is 13 residues. Germline V gene sequence: CDR1 DFQATT, CDR2 SNEGSKA (reference sequence). The ends were cut back, 2 bases at V and 1 base at J, with 8 bases in the middle. Sequenced: blood. This chain uses TRBV20-1 with TRBJ1-1, with no clear D. The sequence was obtained from a woman of 80 years or more in good health. In nucleotides, the CDR3 is TGCAGTGCTAGAATGGGCCAGAACACTGAAGCTTTCTTT. Amino acids: CSARMGQNTEAFF.